This T cell receptor beta chain derives from a study of blood T cell repertoires in COVID-19. This CDR3 has 14 amino acids. Germline assignment: CDR1 SGHRS and CDR2 YFSETQ. V was clipped by 2 bases and J by 1 base; unmatched bases: 1. With respect to this clone: In the same sample, other DNA sequences code for this CDR3.

This table comes from immunoSEQ multiplex PCR, and its TCRdb copy is limited to in-frame clones, with some not included. The repertoire holds a few hundred thousand clones, with around 88% as singletons. Participants spanned ages about 18 to 100 years and resided in 24 US areas. The sequence was collected from a woman younger than 45 who had been exposed to COVID-19. V and J are TRBV5-1 and TRBJ1-1, with 8 bases matching TRBD1. Material: PBMCs or T cells enriched from blood (not recorded which). DNA for the CDR3: TGCGCCAGCAGCTTACAGGGGGGGAACACTGAAGCTTTCTTT. Its protein product is CASSLQGGNTEAFF.